This T cell receptor beta chain was observed in a study of blood T cell repertoires in COVID-19. Looking at the study overall: Both acute and convalescent COVID-19 samples were obtained from the United States, Italy and Spain. T cells, B-cell-depleted T cells, or PBMCs provided the cDNA or gDNA that served as material.

The CDR3 extends over 12 amino acids. V was cut by 5 bases and J by 7 bases, with 12 bases left in between. Some clones are missing from TCRdb's copy, which holds only in-frame ones; the method was immunoSEQ multiplex PCR. The data show about 12,000 clones, almost 85% seen once. This clone occurred once. This clonotype was obtained from a man at least 80 years old with acute or convalescent COVID-19. The chain is built from TRBV12-3 or TRBV12-4 and TRBJ2-7, with D hard to call. Specimen: peripheral blood. CDR3: CASSAIDLEQYF. In nucleotides, the CDR3 is TGTGCCAGCAGTGCCATAGACTTGGAGCAGTACTTC.